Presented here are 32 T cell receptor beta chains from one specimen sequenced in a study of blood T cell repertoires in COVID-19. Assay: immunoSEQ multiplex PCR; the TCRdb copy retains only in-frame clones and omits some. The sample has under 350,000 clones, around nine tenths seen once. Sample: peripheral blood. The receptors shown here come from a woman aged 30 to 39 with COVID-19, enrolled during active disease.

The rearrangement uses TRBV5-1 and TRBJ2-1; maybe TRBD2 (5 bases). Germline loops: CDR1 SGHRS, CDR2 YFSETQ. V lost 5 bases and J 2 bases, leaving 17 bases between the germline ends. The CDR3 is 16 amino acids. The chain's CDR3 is CASSSPGSPTYNEQFF. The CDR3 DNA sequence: TGCGCCAGCAGTTCTCCGGGATCTCCTACCTACAATGAGCAGTTCTTC.

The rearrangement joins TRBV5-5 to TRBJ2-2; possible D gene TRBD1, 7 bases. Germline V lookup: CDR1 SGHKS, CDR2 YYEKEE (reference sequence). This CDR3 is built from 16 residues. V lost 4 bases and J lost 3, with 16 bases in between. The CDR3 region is CASSGGTVSHTGELFF. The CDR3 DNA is TGTGCCAGCAGCGGAGGGACAGTGTCTCACACCGGGGAGCTGTTTTTT. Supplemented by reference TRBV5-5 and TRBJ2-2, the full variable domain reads DAGVTQSPTHLIKTRGQQVTLRCSPISGHKSVSWYQQVLGQGPQFIFQYYEKEERGRGNFPDRFSARQFPNYSSELNVNALLLGDSALYLCASSGGTVSHTGELFFGEGSRLTVL.

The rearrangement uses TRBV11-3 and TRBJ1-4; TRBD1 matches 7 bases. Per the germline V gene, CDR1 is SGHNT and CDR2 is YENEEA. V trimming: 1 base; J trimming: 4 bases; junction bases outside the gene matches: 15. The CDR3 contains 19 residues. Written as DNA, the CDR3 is TGTGCCAGCAGCTTAGTGCCCGGGACAGCGTCTTATATTAATGAAAAACTGTTTTTT. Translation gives CASSLVPGTASYINEKLFF.

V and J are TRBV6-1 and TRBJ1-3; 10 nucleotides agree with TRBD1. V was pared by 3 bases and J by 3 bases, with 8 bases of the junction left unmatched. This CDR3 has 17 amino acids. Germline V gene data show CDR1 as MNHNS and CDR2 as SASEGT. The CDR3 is CASSDRTGGLVGNTIYF. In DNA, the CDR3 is TGTGCCAGCAGTGATAGGACAGGGGGGCTTGTTGGAAACACCATATATTTT.

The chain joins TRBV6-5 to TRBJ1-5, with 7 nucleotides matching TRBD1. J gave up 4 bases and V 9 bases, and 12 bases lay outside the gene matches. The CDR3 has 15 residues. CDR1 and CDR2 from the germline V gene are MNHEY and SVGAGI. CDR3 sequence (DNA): TGTGCCAGTCAGATTTTACAGGGGAGGAATCAGCCCCAGCATTTT. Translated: CASQILQGRNQPQHF.

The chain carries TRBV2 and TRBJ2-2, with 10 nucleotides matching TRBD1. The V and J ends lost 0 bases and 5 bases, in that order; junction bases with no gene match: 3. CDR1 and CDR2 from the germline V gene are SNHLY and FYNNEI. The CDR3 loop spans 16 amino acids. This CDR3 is CASSEADRGWTGELFF. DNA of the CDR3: TGTGCCAGCAGTGAAGCGGACAGGGGGTGGACCGGGGAGCTGTTTTTT.

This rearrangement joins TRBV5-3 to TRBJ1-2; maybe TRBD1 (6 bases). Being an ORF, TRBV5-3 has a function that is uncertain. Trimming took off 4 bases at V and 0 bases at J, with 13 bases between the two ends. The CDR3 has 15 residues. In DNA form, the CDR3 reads TGTGCCAGAAGCGGGCCACAGGGAGCTAACTATGGCTACACCTTC. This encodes CARSGPQGANYGYTF.

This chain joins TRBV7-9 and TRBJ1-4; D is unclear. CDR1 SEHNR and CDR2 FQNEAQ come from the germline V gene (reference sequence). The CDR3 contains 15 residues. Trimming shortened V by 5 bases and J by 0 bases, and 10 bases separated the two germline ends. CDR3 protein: CASSTPGTTNEKLFF. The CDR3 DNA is TGTGCCAGCAGCACCCCCGGGACAACTAATGAAAAACTGTTTTTT.

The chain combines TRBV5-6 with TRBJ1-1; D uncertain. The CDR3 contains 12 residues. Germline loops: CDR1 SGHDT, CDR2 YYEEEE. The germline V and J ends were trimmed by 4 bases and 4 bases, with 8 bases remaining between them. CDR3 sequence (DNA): TGTGCCAGCAGCGAACGGGTCACTGAAGCTTTCTTT. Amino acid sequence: CASSERVTEAFF. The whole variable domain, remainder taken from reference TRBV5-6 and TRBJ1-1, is DAGVTQSPTHLIKTRGQQVTLRCSPKSGHDTVSWYQQALGQGPQFIFQYYEEEERQRGNFPDRFSGHQFPNYSSELNVNALLLGDSALYLCASSERVTEAFFGQGTRLTVV.

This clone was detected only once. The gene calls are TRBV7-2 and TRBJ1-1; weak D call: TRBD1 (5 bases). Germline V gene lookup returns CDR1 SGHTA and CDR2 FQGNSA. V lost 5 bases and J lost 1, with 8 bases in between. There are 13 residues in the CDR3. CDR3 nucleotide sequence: TGTGCCAGCAGCGTTCAGGGGAACACTGAAGCTTTCTTT. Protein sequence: CASSVQGNTEAFF. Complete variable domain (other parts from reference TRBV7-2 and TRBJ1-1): GAGVSQSPSNKVTEKGKDVELRCDPISGHTALYWYRQSLGQGLEFLIYFQGNSAPDKSGLPSDRFSAERTGGSVSTLTIQRTQQEDSAVYLCASSVQGNTEAFFGQGTRLTVV.

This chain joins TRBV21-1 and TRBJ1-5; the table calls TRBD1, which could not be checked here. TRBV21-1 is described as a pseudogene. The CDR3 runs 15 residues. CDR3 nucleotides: TGTGCCAGCAGCAACACAGGGGTTAGCAATCAGCCCCAGCATTTT. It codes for CASSNTGVSNQPQHF.

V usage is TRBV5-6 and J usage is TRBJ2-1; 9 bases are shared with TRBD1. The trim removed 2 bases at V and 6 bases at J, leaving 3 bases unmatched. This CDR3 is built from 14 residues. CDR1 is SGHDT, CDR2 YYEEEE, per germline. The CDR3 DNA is TGTGCCAGCAGCTTTCTGGACAGGGGCAATGAGCAGTTCTTC. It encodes CASSFLDRGNEQFF.

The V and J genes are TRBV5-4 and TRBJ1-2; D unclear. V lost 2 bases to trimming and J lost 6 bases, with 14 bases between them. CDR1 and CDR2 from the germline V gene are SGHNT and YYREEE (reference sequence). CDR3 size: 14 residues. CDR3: CASSLGREGDGYTF. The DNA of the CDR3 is TGTGCCAGCAGCTTAGGGAGGGAGGGAGATGGCTACACCTTC. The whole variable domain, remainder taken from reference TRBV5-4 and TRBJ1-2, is ETGVTQSPTHLIKTRGQQVTLRCSSQSGHNTVSWYQQALGQGPQFIFQYYREEENGRGNFPPRFSGLQFPNYSSELNVNALELDDSALYLCASSLGREGDGYTFGSGTRLTVV.

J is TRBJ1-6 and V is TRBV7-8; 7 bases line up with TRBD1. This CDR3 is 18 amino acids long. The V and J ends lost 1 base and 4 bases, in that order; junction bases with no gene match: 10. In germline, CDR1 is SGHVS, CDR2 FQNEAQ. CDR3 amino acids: CASSLEPPPTGYNSPLHF. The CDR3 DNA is TGTGCCAGCAGCTTAGAACCCCCCCCGACAGGGTATAATTCACCCCTCCACTTT.

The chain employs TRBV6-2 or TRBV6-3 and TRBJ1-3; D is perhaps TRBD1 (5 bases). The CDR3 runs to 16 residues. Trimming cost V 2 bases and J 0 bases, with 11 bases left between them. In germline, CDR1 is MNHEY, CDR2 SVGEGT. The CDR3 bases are TGTGCCAGCAGTTACGCGGGGGAGGTCTCTGGAAACACCATATATTTT. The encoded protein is CASSYAGEVSGNTIYF.

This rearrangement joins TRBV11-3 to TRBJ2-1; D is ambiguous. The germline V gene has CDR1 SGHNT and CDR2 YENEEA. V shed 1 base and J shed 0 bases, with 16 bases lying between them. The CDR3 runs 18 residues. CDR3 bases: TGTGCCAGCAGCTTAGGAGCGAAGGAGACGAGCTCCTACAATGAGCAGTTCTTC. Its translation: CASSLGAKETSSYNEQFF.

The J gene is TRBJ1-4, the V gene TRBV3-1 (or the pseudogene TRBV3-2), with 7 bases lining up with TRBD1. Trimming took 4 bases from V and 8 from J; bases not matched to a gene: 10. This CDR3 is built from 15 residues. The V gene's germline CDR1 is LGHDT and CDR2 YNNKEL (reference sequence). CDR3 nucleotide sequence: TGTGCCAGCAGCCGGCACCTAGGGGGCGCGGAAAAACTGTTTTTT. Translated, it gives CASSRHLGGAEKLFF.

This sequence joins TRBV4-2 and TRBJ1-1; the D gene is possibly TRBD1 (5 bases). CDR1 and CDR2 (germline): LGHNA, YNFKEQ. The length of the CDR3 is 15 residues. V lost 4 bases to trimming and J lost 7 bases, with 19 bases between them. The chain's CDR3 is CASSREAGPVSEAFF. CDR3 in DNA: TGTGCCAGCAGCCGAGAAGCGGGGCCCGTGAGTGAAGCTTTCTTT.

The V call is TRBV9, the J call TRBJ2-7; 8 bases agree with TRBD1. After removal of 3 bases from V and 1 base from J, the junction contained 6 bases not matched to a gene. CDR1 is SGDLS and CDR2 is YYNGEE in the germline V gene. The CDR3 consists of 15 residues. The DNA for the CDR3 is TGTGCCAGCAGCGCCGGACAGGGTGTATCCTACGAGCAGTACTTC. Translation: CASSAGQGVSYEQYF.

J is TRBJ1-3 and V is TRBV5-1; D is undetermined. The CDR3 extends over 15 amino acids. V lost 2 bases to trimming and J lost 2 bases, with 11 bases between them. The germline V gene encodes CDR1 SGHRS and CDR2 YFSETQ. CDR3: CASSFEGFAGNTIYF. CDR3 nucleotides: TGCGCCAGCAGCTTTGAGGGATTCGCTGGAAACACCATATATTTT.

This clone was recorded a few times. The CDR3 DNA reads as TGTGCCAGCAGTCTCGGACAGGACTTGGAGACCCAGTACTTC. It codes for CASSLGQDLETQYF. V usage is TRBV9 and J usage is TRBJ2-5; TRBD1 aligns across 7 bases. Germline V gene sequence: CDR1 SGDLS, CDR2 YYNGEE. The ends lost 5 bases at V and 5 bases at J; junction bases unmatched: 9. There are 14 residues in the CDR3.

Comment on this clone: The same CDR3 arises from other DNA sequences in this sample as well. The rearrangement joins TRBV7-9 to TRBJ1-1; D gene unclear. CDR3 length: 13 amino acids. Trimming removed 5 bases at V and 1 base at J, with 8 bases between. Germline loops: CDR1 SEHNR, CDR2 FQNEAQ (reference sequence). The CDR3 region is CASSLTANTEAFF. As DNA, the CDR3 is TGTGCCAGCAGCCTTACAGCGAACACTGAAGCTTTCTTT.

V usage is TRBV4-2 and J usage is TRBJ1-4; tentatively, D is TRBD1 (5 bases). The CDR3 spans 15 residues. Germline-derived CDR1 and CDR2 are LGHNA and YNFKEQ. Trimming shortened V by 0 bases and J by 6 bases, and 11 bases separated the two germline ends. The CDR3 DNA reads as TGTGCCAGCAGCCAAGAGTTGTCAGGGCATGAAAAACTGTTTTTT. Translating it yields CASSQELSGHEKLFF.

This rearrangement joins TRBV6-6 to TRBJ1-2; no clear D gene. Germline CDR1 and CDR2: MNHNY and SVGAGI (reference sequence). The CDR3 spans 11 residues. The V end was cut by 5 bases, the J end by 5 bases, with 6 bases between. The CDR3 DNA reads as TGTGCCAGCAGTACGACTTATGGCTACACCTTC. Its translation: CASSTTYGYTF.

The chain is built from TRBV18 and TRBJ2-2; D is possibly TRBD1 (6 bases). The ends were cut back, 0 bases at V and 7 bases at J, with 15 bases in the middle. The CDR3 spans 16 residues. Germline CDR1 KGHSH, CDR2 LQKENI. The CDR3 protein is CASSPPSQGSDGELFF. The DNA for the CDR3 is TGTGCCAGCTCACCACCGTCGCAGGGGTCGGACGGGGAGCTGTTTTTT.

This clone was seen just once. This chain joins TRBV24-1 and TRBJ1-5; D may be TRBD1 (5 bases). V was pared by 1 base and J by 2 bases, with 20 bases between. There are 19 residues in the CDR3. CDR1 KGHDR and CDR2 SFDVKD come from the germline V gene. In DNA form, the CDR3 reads TGTGCCACCAGTGATTTACAACAAACCGGGACTGATGGCAATCAGCCCCAGCATTTT. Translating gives CATSDLQQTGTDGNQPQHF.

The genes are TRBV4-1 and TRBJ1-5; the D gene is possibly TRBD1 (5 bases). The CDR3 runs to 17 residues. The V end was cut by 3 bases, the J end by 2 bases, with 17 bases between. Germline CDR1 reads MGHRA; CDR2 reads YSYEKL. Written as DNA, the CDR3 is TGCGCCAGCAGCCACGGAGACACGGGGGGACGCAATCAGCCCCAGCATTTT. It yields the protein CASSHGDTGGRNQPQHF.

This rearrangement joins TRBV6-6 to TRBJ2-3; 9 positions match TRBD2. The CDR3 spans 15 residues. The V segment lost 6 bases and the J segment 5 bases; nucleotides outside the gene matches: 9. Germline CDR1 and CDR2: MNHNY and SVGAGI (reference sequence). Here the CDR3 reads CASRAAGGLGDTQYF. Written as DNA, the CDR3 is TGTGCCAGCAGGGCCGCGGGGGGGCTTGGAGATACGCAGTATTTT.

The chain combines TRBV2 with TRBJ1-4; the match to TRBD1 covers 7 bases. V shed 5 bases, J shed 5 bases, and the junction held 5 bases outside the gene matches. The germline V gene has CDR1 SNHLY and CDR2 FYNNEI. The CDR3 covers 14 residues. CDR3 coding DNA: TGTGCCAGCAGTTGGGACAGACTGAATGAAAAACTGTTTTTT. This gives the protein CASSWDRLNEKLFF.

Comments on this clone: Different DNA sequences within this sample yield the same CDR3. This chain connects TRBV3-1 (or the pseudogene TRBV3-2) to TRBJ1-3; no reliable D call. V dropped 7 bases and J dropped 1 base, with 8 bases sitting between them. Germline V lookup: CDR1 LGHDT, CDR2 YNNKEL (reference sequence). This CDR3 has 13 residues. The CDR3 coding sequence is TGTGCCAGCATGGCGGGGTCTGGAAACACCATATATTTT. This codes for CASMAGSGNTIYF.

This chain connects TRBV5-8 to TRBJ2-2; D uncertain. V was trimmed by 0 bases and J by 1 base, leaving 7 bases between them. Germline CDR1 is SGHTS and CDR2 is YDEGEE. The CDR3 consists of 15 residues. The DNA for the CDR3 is TGTGCCAGCAGCTTGGGACACATGAACACCGGGGAGCTGTTTTTT. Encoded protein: CASSLGHMNTGELFF.

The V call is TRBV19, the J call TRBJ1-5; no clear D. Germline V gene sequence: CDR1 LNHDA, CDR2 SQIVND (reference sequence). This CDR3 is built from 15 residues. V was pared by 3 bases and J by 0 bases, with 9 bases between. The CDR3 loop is CASSISPDSNQPQHF. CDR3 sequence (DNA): TGTGCCAGTAGTATCAGTCCCGATAGCAATCAGCCCCAGCATTTT.